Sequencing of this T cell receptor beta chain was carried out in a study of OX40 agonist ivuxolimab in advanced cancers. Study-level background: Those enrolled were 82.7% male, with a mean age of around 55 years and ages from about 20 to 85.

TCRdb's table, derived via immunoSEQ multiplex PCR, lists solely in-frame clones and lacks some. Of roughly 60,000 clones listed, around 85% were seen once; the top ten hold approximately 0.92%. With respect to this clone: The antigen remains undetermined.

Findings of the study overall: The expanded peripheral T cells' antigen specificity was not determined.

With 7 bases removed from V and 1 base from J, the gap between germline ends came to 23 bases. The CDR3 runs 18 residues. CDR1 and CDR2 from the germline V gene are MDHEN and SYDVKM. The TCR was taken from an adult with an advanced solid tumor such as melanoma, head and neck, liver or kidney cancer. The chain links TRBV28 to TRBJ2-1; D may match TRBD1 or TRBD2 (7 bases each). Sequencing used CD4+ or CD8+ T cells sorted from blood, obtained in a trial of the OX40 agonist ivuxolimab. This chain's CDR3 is CASITRGGGAHSYNEQFF. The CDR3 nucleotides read TGTGCCAGCATCACCAGGGGAGGGGGCGCTCATTCCTACAATGAGCAGTTCTTC.